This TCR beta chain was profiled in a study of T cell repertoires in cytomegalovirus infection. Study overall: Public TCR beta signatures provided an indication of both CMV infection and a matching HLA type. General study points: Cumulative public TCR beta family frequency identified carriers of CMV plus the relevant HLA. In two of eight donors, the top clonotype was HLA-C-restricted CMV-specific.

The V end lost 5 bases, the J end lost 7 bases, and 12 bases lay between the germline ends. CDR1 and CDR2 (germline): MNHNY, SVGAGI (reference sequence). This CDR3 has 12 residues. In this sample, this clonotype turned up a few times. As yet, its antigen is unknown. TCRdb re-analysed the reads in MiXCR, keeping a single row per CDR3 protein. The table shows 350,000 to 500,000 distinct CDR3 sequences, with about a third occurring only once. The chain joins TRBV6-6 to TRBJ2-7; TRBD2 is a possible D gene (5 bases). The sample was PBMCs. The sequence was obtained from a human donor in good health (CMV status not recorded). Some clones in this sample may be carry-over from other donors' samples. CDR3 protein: CASSKSGREQYF. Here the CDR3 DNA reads TGTGCCAGCAGTAAAAGTGGGAGAGAGCAGTACTTC.